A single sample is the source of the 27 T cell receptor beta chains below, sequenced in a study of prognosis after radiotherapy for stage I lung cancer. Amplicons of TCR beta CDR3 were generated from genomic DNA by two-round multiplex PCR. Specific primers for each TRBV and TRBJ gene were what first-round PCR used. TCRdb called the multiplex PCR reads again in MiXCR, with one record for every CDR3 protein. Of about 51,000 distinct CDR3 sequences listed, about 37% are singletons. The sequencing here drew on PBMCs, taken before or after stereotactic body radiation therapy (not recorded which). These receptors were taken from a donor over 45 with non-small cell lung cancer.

The CDR3 spells CASSSRLNQPQHF. DNA of the CDR3: TGTGCCAGCAGTTCCAGGCTAAATCAGCCCCAGCATTTT. V gene TRBV6-2 or TRBV6-3 combines with J gene TRBJ1-5; D remains ambiguous. The V end lost 4 bases, the J end lost 4 bases, and 8 bases lay between the germline ends. The CDR3 length is 13 residues. The germline gives CDR1 MNHEY, CDR2 SVGEGT.

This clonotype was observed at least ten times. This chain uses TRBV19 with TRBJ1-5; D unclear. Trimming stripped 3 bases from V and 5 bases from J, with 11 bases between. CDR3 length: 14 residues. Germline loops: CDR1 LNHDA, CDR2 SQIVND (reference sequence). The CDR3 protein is CASSIGSQYQPQHF. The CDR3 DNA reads TGTGCCAGTAGTATTGGCAGCCAATATCAGCCCCAGCATTTT.

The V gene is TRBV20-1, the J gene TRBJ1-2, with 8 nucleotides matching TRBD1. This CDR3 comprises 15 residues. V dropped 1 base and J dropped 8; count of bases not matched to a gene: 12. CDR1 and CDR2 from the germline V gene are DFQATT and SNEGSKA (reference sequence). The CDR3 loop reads CSARADLTGVAGYTF. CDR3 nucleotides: TGCAGTGCTAGAGCCGACCTGACAGGGGTCGCGGGCTACACCTTC.

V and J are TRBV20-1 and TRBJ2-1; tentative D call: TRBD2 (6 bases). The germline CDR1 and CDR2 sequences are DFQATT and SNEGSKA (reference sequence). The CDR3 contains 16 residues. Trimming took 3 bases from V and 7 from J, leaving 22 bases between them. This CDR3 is CSARSTVPIGSNEQFF. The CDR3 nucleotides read TGCAGTGCTAGGAGTACTGTCCCTATCGGGAGTAATGAGCAGTTCTTC.

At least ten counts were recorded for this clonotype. The CDR3 loop is CASSKWDRGLETQYF. The CDR3 DNA reads as TGTGCCAGCAGTAAGTGGGACAGGGGGCTCGAGACCCAGTACTTC. The chain links TRBV27 to TRBJ2-5; 12 bases are shared with TRBD1. Unmatched junction bases numbered 6, after V lost 5 bases and J lost 5 bases. The CDR3 extends over 15 amino acids. In germline, CDR1 is MNHEY, CDR2 SMNVEV (reference sequence).

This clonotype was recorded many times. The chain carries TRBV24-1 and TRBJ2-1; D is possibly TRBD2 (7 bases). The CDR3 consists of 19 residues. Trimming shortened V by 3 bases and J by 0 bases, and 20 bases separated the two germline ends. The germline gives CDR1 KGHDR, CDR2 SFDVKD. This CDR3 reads CATSDPSTRGGSSYNEQFF. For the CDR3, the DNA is TGTGCCACCAGTGATCCTTCAACGAGGGGGGGTAGCTCCTACAATGAGCAGTTCTTC.

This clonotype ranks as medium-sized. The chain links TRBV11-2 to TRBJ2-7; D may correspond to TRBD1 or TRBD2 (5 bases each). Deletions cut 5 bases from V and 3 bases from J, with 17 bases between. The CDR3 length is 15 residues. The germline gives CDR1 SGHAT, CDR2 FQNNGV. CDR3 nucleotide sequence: TGTGCCAGCAGCCCCTTCCCGGGACCGGGCTACGAGCAGTACTTC. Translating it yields CASSPFPGPGYEQYF.

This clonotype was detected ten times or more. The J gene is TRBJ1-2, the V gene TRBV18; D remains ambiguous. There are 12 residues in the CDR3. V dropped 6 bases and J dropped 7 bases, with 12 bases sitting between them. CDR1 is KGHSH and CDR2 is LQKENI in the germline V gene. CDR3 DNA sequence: TGTGCCAGCTCCAGAAGGGAGGGTGGCTACACCTTC. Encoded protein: CASSRREGGYTF.

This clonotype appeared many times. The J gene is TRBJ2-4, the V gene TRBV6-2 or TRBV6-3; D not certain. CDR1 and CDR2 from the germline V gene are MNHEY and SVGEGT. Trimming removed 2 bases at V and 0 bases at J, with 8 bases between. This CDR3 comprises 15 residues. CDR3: CASSYDARAKNIQYF. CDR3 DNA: TGTGCCAGCAGTTACGACGCCAGAGCCAAAAACATTCAGTACTTC.

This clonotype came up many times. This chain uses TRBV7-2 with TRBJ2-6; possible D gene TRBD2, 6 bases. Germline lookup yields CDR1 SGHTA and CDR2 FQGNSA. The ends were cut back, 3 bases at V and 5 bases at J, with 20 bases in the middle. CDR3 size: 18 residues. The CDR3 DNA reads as TGTGCCAGCAGCTTCCCGGGAGATAGTTCTGGAAGGGCCAACGTCCTGACTTTC. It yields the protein CASSFPGDSSGRANVLTF.

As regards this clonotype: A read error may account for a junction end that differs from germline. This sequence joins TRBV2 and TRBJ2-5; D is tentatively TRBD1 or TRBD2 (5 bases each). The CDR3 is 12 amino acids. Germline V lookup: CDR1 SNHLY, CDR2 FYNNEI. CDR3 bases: TGTGACAGCAGTGAAGATAGAGGGACCAAGTACTTC. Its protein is CDSSEDRGTKYF.

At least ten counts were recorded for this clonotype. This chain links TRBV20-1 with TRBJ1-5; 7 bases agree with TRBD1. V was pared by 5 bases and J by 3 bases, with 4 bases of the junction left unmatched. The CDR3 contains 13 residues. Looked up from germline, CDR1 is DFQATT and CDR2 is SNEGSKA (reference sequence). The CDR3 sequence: CSAQGGPNQPQHF. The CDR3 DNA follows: TGCAGTGCTCAGGGGGGGCCCAATCAGCCCCAGCATTTT.

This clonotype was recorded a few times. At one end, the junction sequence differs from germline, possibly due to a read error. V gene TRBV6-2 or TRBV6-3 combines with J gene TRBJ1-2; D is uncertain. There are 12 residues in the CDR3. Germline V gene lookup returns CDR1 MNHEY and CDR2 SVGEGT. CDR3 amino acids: CANSYQDYGYTF. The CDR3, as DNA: TGTGCCAACAGTTACCAGGATTATGGCTACACCTTC.

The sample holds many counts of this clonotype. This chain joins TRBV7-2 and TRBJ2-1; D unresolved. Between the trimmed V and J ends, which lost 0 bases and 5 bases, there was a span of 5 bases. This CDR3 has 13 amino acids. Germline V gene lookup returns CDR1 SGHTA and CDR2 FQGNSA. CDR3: CASSLAENNEQFF. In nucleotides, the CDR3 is TGTGCCAGCAGCTTAGCGGAAAACAATGAGCAGTTCTTC. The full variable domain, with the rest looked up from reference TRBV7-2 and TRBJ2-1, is GAGVSQSPSNKVTEKGKDVELRCDPISGHTALYWYRQSLGQGLEFLIYFQGNSAPDKSGLPSDRFSAERTGGSVSTLTIQRTQQEDSAVYLCASSLAENNEQFFGPGTRLTVL.

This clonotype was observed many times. The chain's CDR3 is CASSPPNYGYTF. For the CDR3, the DNA is TGTGCCAGCAGTCCCCCTAACTATGGCTACACCTTC. The J gene is TRBJ1-2, the V gene TRBV28; the D is unclear. The CDR3 runs 12 residues. V lost 5 bases to trimming and J lost 0 bases, with 4 bases between them. Per germline, CDR1 MDHEN and CDR2 SYDVKM.

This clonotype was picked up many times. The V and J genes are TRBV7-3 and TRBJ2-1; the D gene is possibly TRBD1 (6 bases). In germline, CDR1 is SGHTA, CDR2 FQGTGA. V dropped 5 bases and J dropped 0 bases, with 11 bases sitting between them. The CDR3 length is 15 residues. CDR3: CASSDLGGSYNEQFF. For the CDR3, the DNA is TGTGCCAGCAGCGACCTAGGGGGCTCCTACAATGAGCAGTTCTTC.

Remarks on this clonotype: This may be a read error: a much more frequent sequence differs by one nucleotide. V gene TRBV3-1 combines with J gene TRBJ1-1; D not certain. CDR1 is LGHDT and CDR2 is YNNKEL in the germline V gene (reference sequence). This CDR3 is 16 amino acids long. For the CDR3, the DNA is TGTGCCAGCAGCCAAGATGTGAGTAGGGCGAACACTGAAGCTTTATTT. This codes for CASSQDVSRANTEALF.

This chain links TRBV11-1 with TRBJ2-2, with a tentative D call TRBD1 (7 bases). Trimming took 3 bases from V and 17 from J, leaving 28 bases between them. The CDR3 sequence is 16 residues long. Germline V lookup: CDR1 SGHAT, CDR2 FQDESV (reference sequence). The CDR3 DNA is TGTGCCAGCAGCTTTGGGGGGACAGCGAACACCGGGGAGATATTTTTT. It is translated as CASSFGGTANTGEIFF. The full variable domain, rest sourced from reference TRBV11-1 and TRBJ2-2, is EAEVAQSPRYKITEKSQAVAFWCDPISGHATLYWYRQILGQGPELLVQFQDESVVDDSQLPKDRFSAERLKGVDSTLKIQPAELGDSAMYLCASSFGGTANTGEIFFGEGSRLTVL.

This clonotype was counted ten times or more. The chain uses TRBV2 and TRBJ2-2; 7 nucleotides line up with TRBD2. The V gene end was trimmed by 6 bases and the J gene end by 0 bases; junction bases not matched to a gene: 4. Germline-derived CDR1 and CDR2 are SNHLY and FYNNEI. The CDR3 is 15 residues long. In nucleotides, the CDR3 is TGTGCCAGCAGGTCCCTAGCGGCGAACACCGGGGAGCTGTTTTTT. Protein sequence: CASRSLAANTGELFF. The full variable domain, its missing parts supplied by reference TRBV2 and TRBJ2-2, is EPEVTQTPSHQVTQMGQEVILRCVPISNHLYFYWYRQILGQKVEFLVSFYNNEISEKSEIFDDQFSVERPDGSNFTLKIRSTKLEDSAMYFCASRSLAANTGELFFGEGSRLTVL.

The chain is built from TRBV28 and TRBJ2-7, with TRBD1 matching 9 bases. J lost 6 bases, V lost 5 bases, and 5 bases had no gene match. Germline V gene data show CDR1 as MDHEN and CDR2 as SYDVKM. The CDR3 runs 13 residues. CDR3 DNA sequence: TGTGCCAGCAGTATCGGGACAGGGCCCGAGCAGTACTTC. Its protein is CASSIGTGPEQYF.

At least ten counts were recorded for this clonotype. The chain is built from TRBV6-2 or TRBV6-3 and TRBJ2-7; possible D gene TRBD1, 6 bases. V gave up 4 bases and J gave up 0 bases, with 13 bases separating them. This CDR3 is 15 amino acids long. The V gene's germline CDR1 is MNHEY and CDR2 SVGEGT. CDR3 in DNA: TGTGCCAGCAGTTTCGGCAGGGGTATCTCCTACGAGCAGTACTTC. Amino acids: CASSFGRGISYEQYF.

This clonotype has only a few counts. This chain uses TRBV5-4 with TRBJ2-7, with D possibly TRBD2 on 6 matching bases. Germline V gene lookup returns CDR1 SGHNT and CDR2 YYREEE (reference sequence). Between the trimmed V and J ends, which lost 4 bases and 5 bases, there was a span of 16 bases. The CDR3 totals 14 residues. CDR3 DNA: TGTGCCAGCAGCGGGGTGGAGGGAGCAGACGAGCAGTACTTC. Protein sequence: CASSGVEGADEQYF.

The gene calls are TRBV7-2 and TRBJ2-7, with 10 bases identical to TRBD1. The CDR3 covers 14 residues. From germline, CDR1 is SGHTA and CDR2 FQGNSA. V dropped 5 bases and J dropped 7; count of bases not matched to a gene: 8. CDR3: CASSPTGGAGEQYF. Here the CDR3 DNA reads TGTGCCAGCAGCCCGACAGGGGGCGCGGGGGAGCAGTACTTC.

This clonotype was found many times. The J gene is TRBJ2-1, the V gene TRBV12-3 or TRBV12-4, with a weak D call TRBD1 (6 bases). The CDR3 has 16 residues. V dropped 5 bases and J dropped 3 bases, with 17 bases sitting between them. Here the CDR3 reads CASSPRGQSFYNEQFF. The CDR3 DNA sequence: TGTGCCAGCAGTCCACGGGGACAAAGCTTCTACAATGAGCAGTTCTTC.

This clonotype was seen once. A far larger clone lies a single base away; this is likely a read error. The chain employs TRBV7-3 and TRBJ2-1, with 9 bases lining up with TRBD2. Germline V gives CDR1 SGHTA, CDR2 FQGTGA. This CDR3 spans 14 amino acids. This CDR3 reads CASSLAGGFNVQFF. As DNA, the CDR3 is TGTGCCAGCAGCTTAGCGGGAGGGTTCAATGTGCAGTTCTTC.

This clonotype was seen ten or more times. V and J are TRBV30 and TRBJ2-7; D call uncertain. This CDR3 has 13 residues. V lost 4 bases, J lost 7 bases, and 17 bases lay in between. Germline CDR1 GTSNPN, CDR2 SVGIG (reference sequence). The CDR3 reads CAWMRPDGWEQYF. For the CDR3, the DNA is TGTGCCTGGATGAGACCCGACGGATGGGAGCAGTACTTC.

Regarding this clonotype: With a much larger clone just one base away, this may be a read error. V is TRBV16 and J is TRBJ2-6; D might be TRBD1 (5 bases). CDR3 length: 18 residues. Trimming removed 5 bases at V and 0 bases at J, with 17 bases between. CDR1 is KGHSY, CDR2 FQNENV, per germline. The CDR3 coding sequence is TGTGCCAGCAGCACCAGGGTTCCCCGATTCTCTGGGGCCAACGTCCTGACTTTC. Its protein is CASSTRVPRFSGANVLTF.